These 32 T cell receptor beta chains originate from one sample sequenced in a study of cytomegalovirus exposure and HLA in healthy donors. The PCR had 60 Vbeta and 13 Jbeta primers. The protocol was immunoSEQ multiplex PCR, while the TCRdb copy is restricted to in-frame clones and leaves out a portion. The sample records under 150,000 clones, around 80% being singletons. Sequenced material: PBMCs. The receptors were gathered from a man between 18 and 35 years old in good health and CMV-seronegative.

The chain uses TRBV19 and TRBJ2-1; TRBD2 matches at 9 bases. CDR3 length equals 14 residues. Unmatched junction bases numbered 3, after V lost 1 base and J lost 8 bases. Per germline, CDR1 LNHDA and CDR2 SQIVND (reference sequence). In DNA, the CDR3 is TGTGCCAGTAGTATAGGTCGGACTAGCGATGAGCAGTTCTTC. This sequence encodes CASSIGRTSDEQFF. Drawing the rest from reference TRBV19 and TRBJ2-1, the complete variable domain is DGGITQSPKYLFRKEGQNVTLSCEQNLNHDAMYWYRQDPGQGLRLIYYSQIVNDFQKGDIAEGYSVSREKKESFPLTVTSAQKNPTAFYLCASSIGRTSDEQFFGPGTRLTVL.

This chain joins TRBV19 and TRBJ1-5; a possible D gene is TRBD1 (5 bases). CDR3 length: 15 residues. Germline CDR1 and CDR2: LNHDA and SQIVND (reference sequence). V was pared by 4 bases and J by 4 bases, with 14 bases between. The CDR3 sequence is CASSRGDQGNQPQHF. CDR3 bases: TGTGCCAGTAGTAGGGGCGATCAGGGTAATCAGCCCCAGCATTTT.

This clone was counted once. The junction departs from the called germline gene at one end, perhaps through a read error. The genes are TRBV4-1 and TRBJ2-1; TRBD2 aligns across 10 bases. From germline, CDR1 is MGHRA and CDR2 YSYEKL. CDR3 length equals 18 residues. CDR3 amino acids: CASSQVVQLAGPYNERFF. The CDR3 region has the DNA TGCGCCAGCAGCCAAGTGGTCCAACTAGCGGGACCCTACAATGAGCGGTTCTTC.

The chain employs TRBV19 and TRBJ1-3, with D perhaps TRBD1 (5 bases). Germline lookup yields CDR1 LNHDA and CDR2 SQIVND (reference sequence). The CDR3 loop spans 13 amino acids. The V and J ends lost 8 bases and 0 bases respectively, with 8 bases between them. CDR3 residues: CASSGSSGNTIYF. CDR3 DNA: TGTGCCAGTTCAGGGTCCTCTGGAAACACCATATATTTT.

J is TRBJ1-1 and V is TRBV10-3; TRBD1 matches at 9 bases. Germline V gene sequence: CDR1 ENHRY, CDR2 SYGVKD. The CDR3 totals 15 residues. V lost 10 bases to trimming and J lost 1 base; unmatched junction nucleotides: 10. This CDR3 is CATSPRTGANTEAFF. The CDR3 DNA is TGTGCCACCTCCCCGAGGACAGGGGCGAACACTGAAGCTTTCTTT.

V gene TRBV29-1 combines with J gene TRBJ1-2, with D hard to call. This CDR3 region has 11 residues. CDR1 is SQVTM, CDR2 ANQGSEA, per germline. V was clipped by 5 bases and J by 3 bases, with 7 bases between them. CDR3 bases: TGCAGCGTTCAGAAAGACTATGGCTACACCTTC. It codes for CSVQKDYGYTF.

This chain connects TRBV6-6 to TRBJ1-2; D is uncertain. The germline V gene encodes CDR1 MNHNY and CDR2 SVGAGI (reference sequence). V shed 5 bases and J shed 8 bases, with 12 bases lying between them. The CDR3 consists of 12 residues. CDR3 sequence reads: CASSPEGWGYTF. The DNA of the CDR3 is TGTGCCAGCAGTCCGGAGGGTTGGGGCTACACCTTC.

The CDR3 protein is CASSLRPTGVQGGNQPQHF. The CDR3, as DNA: TGCGCCAGCAGCTTGCGTCCGACAGGGGTTCAAGGTGGCAATCAGCCCCAGCATTTT. V and J are TRBV5-1 and TRBJ1-5, with 8 positions matching TRBD1. Germline V gene lookup returns CDR1 SGHRS and CDR2 YFSETQ. The length of the CDR3 is 19 residues. Trimming removed 1 base from V and 2 bases from J; junction bases left unmatched: 14.

The rearrangement uses TRBV5-1 and TRBJ2-3; TRBD2 aligns across 13 bases. There are 14 residues in the CDR3. The V segment lost 4 bases and the J segment 7 bases; nucleotides outside the gene matches: 3. In germline, CDR1 is SGHRS, CDR2 YFSETQ. The CDR3 protein is CASSGGLAGHTQYF. CDR3 bases: TGCGCCAGCAGCGGGGGACTAGCGGGACATACGCAGTATTTT.

This rearrangement joins TRBV19 to TRBJ2-3, with 7 positions matching TRBD1. CDR3 length equals 14 residues. The V gene end was trimmed by 5 bases and the J gene end by 0 bases; junction bases not matched to a gene: 2. Germline V gives CDR1 LNHDA, CDR2 SQIVND (reference sequence). The CDR3 bases are TGTGCCAGTAGTCCGACAGGGAGCACAGATACGCAGTATTTT. It yields the protein CASSPTGSTDTQYF.

The chain joins TRBV23-1 to TRBJ2-1; the match to TRBD2 covers 15 bases. TRBV23-1 is marked as an open reading frame, function uncertain. This CDR3 region has 17 residues. V was pared by 4 bases and J by 7 bases, with 8 bases of the junction left unmatched. The CDR3 loop is CASSLGGTSGRRNEQFF. CDR3 in DNA: TGCGCCAGCAGTCTGGGGGGGACTAGCGGGAGGAGGAATGAGCAGTTCTTC.

V usage is TRBV4-3 and J usage is TRBJ2-3, with TRBD2 as a possible D gene (6 bases). V was cut by 1 base and J by 2 bases, with 10 bases left in between. Per the germline V gene, CDR1 is LGHNA and CDR2 is YSLEER. CDR3 length: 15 residues. This CDR3 is CASSQGRRDTDTQYF. CDR3 coding DNA: TGCGCCAGCAGCCAAGGGCGGAGGGACACAGATACGCAGTATTTT.

This chain links TRBV19 with TRBJ1-2; possible D gene TRBD1, 6 bases. The germline CDR1 and CDR2 sequences are LNHDA and SQIVND (reference sequence). Between the trimmed V and J ends, which lost 5 bases and 4 bases, there was a span of 11 bases. The CDR3 is made up of 13 amino acids. Here the CDR3 reads CASSVSGAYGYTF. DNA of the CDR3: TGTGCCAGTAGTGTATCAGGGGCCTATGGCTACACCTTC.

J is TRBJ2-7 and V is TRBV28; D perhaps matches TRBD1 (5 bases). Trimming removed 3 bases from V and 0 bases from J, with 9 bases in between. The germline gives CDR1 MDHEN, CDR2 SYDVKM. This CDR3 comprises 14 residues. The CDR3 sequence: CASSFGRASYEQYF. DNA for the CDR3: TGTGCCAGCAGTTTTGGCAGGGCCTCCTACGAGCAGTACTTC. Supplemented by reference TRBV28 and TRBJ2-7, the full variable domain reads DVKVTQSSRYLVKRTGEKVFLECVQDMDHENMFWYRQDPGLGLRLIYFSYDVKMKEKGDIPEGYSVSREKKERFSLILESASTNQTSMYLCASSFGRASYEQYFGPGTRLTVT.

V is TRBV29-1 and J is TRBJ2-1; D is unclear. The length of the CDR3 is 14 residues. The germline V gene has CDR1 SQVTM and CDR2 ANQGSEA. V was trimmed by 4 bases and J by 10 bases, leaving 20 bases between them. The CDR3 is CSVGLGVLPREQFF. CDR3 DNA: TGCAGCGTTGGTCTAGGAGTTTTGCCCCGCGAGCAGTTCTTC.

The chain uses TRBV6-6 and TRBJ1-6, with 10 bases aligning to TRBD1. The J segment lost 9 bases and the V segment lost 6 bases, leaving 11 bases of the junction unmatched. Germline assignment: CDR1 MNHNY and CDR2 SVGAGI (reference sequence). The length of the CDR3 is 16 residues. CDR3 loop: CASSNGQGVAGSPLHF. The DNA of the CDR3 is TGTGCCAGCAGCAACGGACAGGGGGTCGCGGGTTCACCCCTCCACTTT.

This clone has only a few counts. The chain links TRBV6-5 to TRBJ1-3; D is unresolved. Germline assignment: CDR1 MNHEY and CDR2 SVGAGI. This CDR3 has 11 amino acids. CDR3: CAVRSGNTIYF. CDR3 in DNA: TGTGCGGTCAGGTCTGGAAACACCATATATTTT.

This rearrangement joins TRBV5-6 to TRBJ2-5; no reliable D call. CDR1 and CDR2 (germline): SGHDT, YYEEEE. CDR3 length: 13 residues. V was clipped by 2 bases and J by 1 base, with 6 bases between them. CDR3 coding DNA: TGTGCCAGCAGCTTATTGGCCCAAGAGACCCAGTACTTC. Amino acids: CASSLLAQETQYF.

This chain connects TRBV28 to TRBJ1-2; D is possibly TRBD1 (6 bases). The germline gives CDR1 MDHEN, CDR2 SYDVKM. The CDR3 is 13 residues long. Trimming took off 5 bases at V and 7 bases at J, with 14 bases between the two ends. The CDR3 loop reads CASSPVLGGGYTF. Here the CDR3 DNA reads TGTGCCAGCAGTCCCGTGTTAGGGGGTGGCTACACCTTC.

The chain uses TRBV7-6 and TRBJ1-1; TRBD1 agrees at 8 bases. V lost 4 bases to trimming and J lost 4 bases; unmatched junction nucleotides: 5. CDR3 length equals 14 residues. From germline, CDR1 is SGHVS and CDR2 FNYEAQ. This CDR3 is CASSSQGAVTEAFF. The CDR3 DNA sequence: TGTGCCAGCAGCTCTCAGGGGGCGGTCACTGAAGCTTTCTTT. Looking up the rest from reference TRBV7-6 and TRBJ1-1 gives the full variable domain: GAGVSQSPRYKVTKRGQDVALRCDPISGHVSLYWYRQALGQGPEFLTYFNYEAQQDKSGLPNDRFSAERPEGSISTLTIQRTEQRDSAMYRCASSSQGAVTEAFFGQGTRLTVV.

V is TRBV30 and J is TRBJ2-3; D might be TRBD1 (5 bases). Germline V gives CDR1 GTSNPN, CDR2 SVGIG (reference sequence). The CDR3 is 14 residues long. Trimming shortened V by 1 base and J by 2 bases, and 10 bases separated the two germline ends. The CDR3 DNA is TGTGCCTGGAGTGAAGGGGTCCTCACAGATACGCAGTATTTT. This encodes CAWSEGVLTDTQYF.

The chain combines TRBV4-3 with TRBJ2-7; unclear D gene. This CDR3 spans 15 amino acids. V was cut by 0 bases and J by 4 bases, with 13 bases left in between. Germline V gene sequence: CDR1 LGHNA, CDR2 YSLEER. The CDR3 loop is CASSQELHSVYEQYF. The CDR3 DNA follows: TGCGCCAGCAGCCAAGAGCTCCATTCGGTATACGAGCAGTACTTC.

This chain links TRBV5-5 with TRBJ2-3; D is possibly TRBD1 (6 bases). CDR1 and CDR2 (germline): SGHKS, YYEKEE (reference sequence). V lost 3 bases to trimming and J lost 0 bases, with 17 bases between them. The CDR3 is 17 residues long. The CDR3 loop reads CASSSGQPLPSTDTQYF. CDR3 in DNA: TGTGCCAGCAGCTCGGGACAACCTCTCCCTAGCACAGATACGCAGTATTTT.

V usage is TRBV27 and J usage is TRBJ2-5, with D tentatively TRBD1 (6 bases). This CDR3 comprises 13 residues. Germline CDR1 reads MNHEY; CDR2 reads SMNVEV (reference sequence). The V end was cut by 4 bases, the J end by 2 bases, with 8 bases between. For the CDR3, the DNA is TGTGCCAGCAGTTGGACAGTGCAAGAGACCCAGTACTTC. Protein sequence: CASSWTVQETQYF.

The chain combines TRBV5-8 with TRBJ2-7, with D possibly TRBD2 on 6 matching bases. The V end lost 0 bases, the J end lost 6 bases, and 10 bases lay between the germline ends. Germline V CDR1 and CDR2: SGHTS, YDEGEE. The CDR3 has 13 residues. CDR3 sequence: CASSLGRGTEQYF. In nucleotides, the CDR3 is TGTGCCAGCAGCTTGGGGCGCGGGACCGAGCAGTACTTC. The full variable domain, with the rest looked up from reference TRBV5-8 and TRBJ2-7, is EAGVTQSPTHLIKTRGQQATLRCSPISGHTSVYWYQQALGLGLQFLLWYDEGEERNRGNFPPRFSGRQFPNYSSELNVNALELEDSALYLCASSLGRGTEQYFGPGTRLTVT.

This clone has only a few counts. The rearrangement links TRBV6-1 to TRBJ1-1; tentatively, D is TRBD1 (5 bases). The CDR3 length is 13 residues. Trimming left V 11 bases short and J 1 base short, with 14 bases between. Looked up from germline, CDR1 is MNHNS and CDR2 is SASEGT. The CDR3 reads CASFETANTEAFF. The DNA for the CDR3 is TGTGCCTCGTTTGAGACAGCGAACACTGAAGCTTTCTTT.

The chain couples TRBV9 to TRBJ2-7; 8 nucleotides match TRBD2. Unmatched junction bases numbered 9, after V lost 7 bases and J lost 0 bases. From germline, CDR1 is SGDLS and CDR2 YYNGEE. There are 15 residues in the CDR3. The CDR3 DNA sequence: TGTGCCAGCGTCCTACTAGCGGCTACCTCCTACGAGCAGTACTTC. It codes for CASVLLAATSYEQYF.

This clone was detected once. The rearrangement joins TRBV7-9 to TRBJ2-2, with D possibly matching TRBD1 (6 bases). CDR1 is SEHNR, CDR2 FQNEAQ, per germline (reference sequence). V was cut by 5 bases and J by 13 bases, with 17 bases left in between. The length of the CDR3 is 13 residues. The CDR3 spells CASSRGHAGGLFF. The DNA of the CDR3 is TGTGCCAGCAGCCGGGGACACGCCGGTGGGCTGTTTTTT.

The chain recombines TRBV14 with TRBJ1-1; perhaps TRBD1 as D (5 bases). CDR3 length: 14 amino acids. Trimming took 4 bases from V and 4 from J, leaving 13 bases between them. The V gene's germline CDR1 is SGHDN and CDR2 FVKESK. CDR3 bases: TGTGCCAGCAGCCTCCAGGGTGGGGCCACTGAAGCTTTCTTT. Its translation is CASSLQGGATEAFF. The whole variable domain, remainder taken from reference TRBV14 and TRBJ1-1, is EAGVTQFPSHSVIEKGQTVTLRCDPISGHDNLYWYRRVMGKEIKFLLHFVKESKQDESGMPNNRFLAERTGGTYSTLKVQPAELEDSGVYFCASSLQGGATEAFFGQGTRLTVV.

This chain connects TRBV14 to TRBJ2-7, with 9 bases identical to TRBD2. The junction had 3 bases not matched to a gene; V was cut back by 4 bases and J by 2 bases. The CDR3 is made up of 14 amino acids. The germline V gene encodes CDR1 SGHDN and CDR2 FVKESK. CDR3 coding DNA: TGTGCCAGCAGCCGGGCGGGAGGGCCCTACGAGCAGTACGTC. Translation: CASSRAGGPYEQYV.

DNA for the CDR3: TGCGCCAGCAGCCAAGTACAGCTATCCTACAATGAGCAGTTCTTC. This sequence encodes CASSQVQLSYNEQFF. The gene calls are TRBV4-1 and TRBJ2-1; D uncertain. Trimming shortened V by 1 base and J by 1 base, and 8 bases separated the two germline ends. CDR1 and CDR2 from the germline V gene are MGHRA and YSYEKL. This CDR3 is 15 amino acids long.

The genes are TRBV2 and TRBJ1-6; D uncertain. V lost 8 bases and J 0 bases, leaving 8 bases between the germline ends. CDR3 length: 14 residues. Germline values: CDR1 SNHLY, CDR2 FYNNEI. CDR3 nucleotides: TGTGCCAGCCGGTTACTCTCCTATAATTCACCCCTCCACTTT. This encodes CASRLLSYNSPLHF.